These 13 T cell receptor beta chains originate from one sample sequenced in a study of technical replicates of blood from a handful of donors. The method was immunoSEQ multiplex PCR; TCRdb's version includes in-frame clones alone and lacks a portion of them. Of roughly 70,000 clones in the sample, around 95% are singletons; the top ten hold over 0.35%. The material sequenced was T cells isolated from PBMCs. Receptors were obtained from a human donor in good health.

This chain links TRBV5-1 with TRBJ2-7; TRBD1 is a possible D gene (5 bases). The CDR3 covers 12 residues. V lost 7 bases and J lost 0, with 8 bases in between. Per germline, CDR1 SGHRS and CDR2 YFSETQ. The CDR3 DNA follows: TGCGCCAGCGGGGCTGGCTCCTACGAGCAGTACTTC. Amino acids: CASGAGSYEQYF.

This rearrangement joins TRBV27 to TRBJ2-2; D might be TRBD1 (6 bases). CDR1 and CDR2 (germline): MNHEY, SMNVEV (reference sequence). V lost 3 bases to trimming and J lost 4 bases, with 9 bases between them. There are 14 residues in the CDR3. CDR3 sequence: CASSLGAGTGELFF. CDR3 DNA sequence: TGTGCCAGCAGTTTGGGGGCCGGCACCGGGGAGCTGTTTTTT.

In this sample, this clone turned up once. This chain connects TRBV6-5 to TRBJ1-4; no clear D gene. The CDR3 spans 13 residues. Per the germline V gene, CDR1 is MNHEY and CDR2 is SVGAGI. V lost 6 bases, J lost 4 bases, and 9 bases lay in between. The CDR3 sequence: CASSQVINEKLFF. CDR3 coding DNA: TGTGCCAGCAGCCAGGTGATTAATGAAAAACTGTTTTTT.

The chain joins TRBV6-5 to TRBJ1-2, with a possible D match to TRBD1 (6 bases). There are 13 residues in the CDR3. Trimming cost V 0 bases and J 4 bases, with 6 bases left between them. Germline values: CDR1 MNHEY, CDR2 SVGAGI. CDR3 coding DNA: TGTGCCAGCAGTTACTCGGACAGCTATGGCTACACCTTC. Translating gives CASSYSDSYGYTF.

This clone occurred once. The chain is built from TRBV6-1 and TRBJ2-7, with TRBD1 identical over 9 bases. The CDR3 is 15 residues long. Unmatched junction bases numbered 8, after V lost 5 bases and J lost 3 bases. The germline CDR1 and CDR2 sequences are MNHNS and SASEGT. The CDR3 sequence is CASSTGTGINYEQYF. The CDR3 coding sequence is TGTGCCAGCAGTACGGGGACAGGGATCAACTACGAGCAGTACTTC.

The chain has TRBV15 and TRBJ1-3; the D is unclear. CDR3 length equals 14 residues. The germline V gene has CDR1 LNHNV and CDR2 YYDKDF (reference sequence). The V gene lost 3 bases and the J gene lost 0 bases, with 6 bases spanning the gap. CDR3 region: CATSRGGSGNTIYF. The CDR3 nucleotides read TGTGCCACCAGCAGGGGAGGCTCTGGAAACACCATATATTTT. Combining the CDR3 with reference TRBV15 and TRBJ1-3 gives the whole variable domain DAMVIQNPRYQVTQFGKPVTLSCSQTLNHNVMYWYQQKSSQAPKLLFHYYDKDFNNEADTPDNFQSRRPNTSFCFLDIRSPGLGDTAMYLCATSRGGSGNTIYFGEGSWLTVV.

The V gene is TRBV5-1, the J gene TRBJ2-3; 10 bases align to TRBD1. V gave up 3 bases and J gave up 3 bases; unmatched junction bases: 4. Germline CDR1 reads SGHRS; CDR2 reads YFSETQ. This CDR3 region has 15 residues. This CDR3 reads CASSWPGQGTDTQYF. The CDR3 DNA follows: TGCGCCAGCAGCTGGCCGGGACAGGGGACAGATACGCAGTATTTT.

V and J are TRBV13 and TRBJ1-1, with 7 bases that match TRBD1. Germline lookup yields CDR1 PRHDT and CDR2 FYEKMQ (reference sequence). The ends lost 3 bases at V and 4 bases at J; junction bases unmatched: 11. The CDR3 is made up of 16 amino acids. The CDR3 loop reads CASSFTLGTVGTEAFF. CDR3 nucleotides: TGTGCCAGCAGCTTTACGTTAGGGACAGTGGGCACTGAAGCTTTCTTT.

The chain carries TRBV7-8 and TRBJ1-2, with a possible D match to TRBD1 (6 bases). CDR1 is SGHVS and CDR2 is FQNEAQ in the germline V gene. This CDR3 spans 13 amino acids. Trimming removed 2 bases from V and 8 bases from J, with 12 bases in between. CDR3: CASSLSGGRGYTF. The CDR3 nucleotides are TGTGCCAGCAGCTTAAGTGGGGGCCGGGGCTACACCTTC.

This clone has just one count. This chain uses TRBV6-4 with TRBJ1-2; the match to TRBD1 covers 7 bases. The V segment lost 0 bases and the J segment 8 bases; nucleotides outside the gene matches: 12. This CDR3 comprises 16 residues. Germline loops: CDR1 MRHNA, CDR2 SNTAGT. This CDR3 is CASSDSYRGQLHGYTF. The CDR3 bases are TGTGCCAGCAGTGACTCGTACCGGGGACAGCTCCACGGCTACACCTTC.

This clone was picked up one time. The gene calls are TRBV28 and TRBJ1-3; no clear D gene. CDR3 length equals 14 residues. Germline-derived CDR1 and CDR2 are MDHEN and SYDVKM. Trimming shortened V by 5 bases and J by 8 bases, and 16 bases separated the two germline ends. The CDR3 is CASSAPAGLDTIYF. CDR3 nucleotide sequence: TGTGCCAGCAGTGCACCAGCGGGTTTAGACACCATATATTTT. The entire variable domain, with the rest obtained from reference TRBV28 and TRBJ1-3, is as follows: DVKVTQSSRYLVKRTGEKVFLECVQDMDHENMFWYRQDPGLGLRLIYFSYDVKMKEKGDIPEGYSVSREKKERFSLILESASTNQTSMYLCASSAPAGLDTIYFGEGSWLTVV.

This sequence joins TRBV2 and TRBJ1-1; D is perhaps TRBD1 (6 bases). Germline V gene sequence: CDR1 SNHLY, CDR2 FYNNEI. The CDR3 length is 14 residues. V lost 3 bases and J lost 5, with 13 bases in between. CDR3: CASSDYRERTEAFF. The CDR3 coding sequence is TGTGCCAGCAGTGATTACAGGGAAAGGACTGAAGCTTTCTTT.

The chain links TRBV19 to TRBJ1-5; TRBD1 matches at 10 bases. With 2 bases clipped from V and 0 bases from J, the junction kept 10 bases outside the gene matches. The CDR3 totals 19 residues. CDR1 is LNHDA and CDR2 is SQIVND in the germline V gene (reference sequence). The CDR3 nucleotides read TGTGCCAGTAGTATACGCGACAGGGGGCGCACGTATAGCAATCAGCCCCAGCATTTT. Its translation: CASSIRDRGRTYSNQPQHF.